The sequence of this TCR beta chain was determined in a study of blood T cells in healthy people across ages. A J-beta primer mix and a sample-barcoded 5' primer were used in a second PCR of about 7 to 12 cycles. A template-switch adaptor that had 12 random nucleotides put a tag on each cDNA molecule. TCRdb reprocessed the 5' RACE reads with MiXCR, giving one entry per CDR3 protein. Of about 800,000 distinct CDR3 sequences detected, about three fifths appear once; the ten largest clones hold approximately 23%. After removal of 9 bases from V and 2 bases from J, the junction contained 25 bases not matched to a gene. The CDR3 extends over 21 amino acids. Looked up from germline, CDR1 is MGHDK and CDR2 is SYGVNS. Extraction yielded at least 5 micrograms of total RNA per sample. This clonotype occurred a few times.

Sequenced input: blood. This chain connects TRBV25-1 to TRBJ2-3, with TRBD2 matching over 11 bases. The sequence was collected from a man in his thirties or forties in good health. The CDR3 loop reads CASRAPGLAGGQDQSTDTQYF. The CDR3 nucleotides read TGTGCCAGTAGAGCCCCAGGGCTAGCGGGGGGACAAGATCAATCCACAGATACGCAGTATTTT.